This TCR beta chain was obtained from a study of blood T cell repertoires in COVID-19. Data came from immunoSEQ multiplex PCR; TCRdb stores just in-frame clones and leaves some out. Counted here are around 340,000 clones, approximately 90% occurring once; the ten biggest clones make up around 4%. CDR1 and CDR2 from the germline V gene are SGHTA and FQGNSA. The trim removed 1 base at V and 9 bases at J, leaving 0 bases unmatched. The CDR3 is 12 residues long. The V call is TRBV7-2, the J call TRBJ2-1, with TRBD2 matching over 7 bases. This TCR was sampled from a woman aged 60 to 75 with COVID-19, enrolled during active disease. Sequencing used peripheral blood. This CDR3 reads CASSLGGGEQFF. CDR3 DNA sequence: TGTGCCAGCAGCTTAGGGGGGGGTGAGCAGTTCTTC. The full variable domain, with the rest looked up from reference TRBV7-2 and TRBJ2-1, is GAGVSQSPSNKVTEKGKDVELRCDPISGHTALYWYRQSLGQGLEFLIYFQGNSAPDKSGLPSDRFSAERTGGSVSTLTIQRTQQEDSAVYLCASSLGGGEQFFGPGTRLTVL.